The clone carrying this TCR beta chain was seen repeatedly, ten times or more. The CDR3 sequence is 16 residues long. Germline values: CDR1 KGHSY, CDR2 FQNENV. V lost 0 bases and J lost 2, with 11 bases in between. The donors were adults (healthy and HIV-negative) with no recent acute infections or vaccinations. A CD45RA+ naive subset and a CD45RA-negative memory subset were split from CD4+ cells. Generated by immunoSEQ multiplex PCR, the TCRdb table keeps only in-frame clones and is missing some. The top ten hold 11% of the sample, which has a few hundred thousand clones, about 69% seen once. The sample comes from a study of shared clonotypes between healthy human individuals. Across the study: A few men and two women, aged 18 to 49, were donors.

The sequence was collected from a man aged 25 to 40 in good health. The sample taken for sequencing was memory CD4+ T cells sorted from blood. As for subset: CD45RA-negative fraction. The chain is built from TRBV16 and TRBJ1-5; D is unresolved. CDR3 sequence reads: CASSQSGVGGNQPQHF. The CDR3 coding sequence is TGTGCCAGCAGCCAATCCGGTGTTGGCGGCAATCAGCCCCAGCATTTT.